The entry that follows covers one TCR beta chain sequence. The authors' processing: Amplification with reference gene primers provided the estimates of nucleated cell counts. TCRdb keeps only in-frame clones here, not all; method: immunoSEQ multiplex PCR. That table furnishes V, J and clone size, whereas the DNA furnished D and trimming. Of 84,000 or so clones detected, around 81% appear once; the ten largest clones hold 10% to 15%. The entry originates in a study of blood T cell repertoires in COVID-19. Study-wide context: Italy, Spain and the United States were the sources of the convalescent and acute COVID-19 samples.

The CDR3 is 14 amino acids. The germline V gene has CDR1 SGHTA and CDR2 FQGNSA. V gave up 5 bases and J gave up 4 bases; unmatched junction bases: 5. V is TRBV7-2 and J is TRBJ1-1; 9 bases are a match to TRBD1. The specimen was peripheral blood. This TCR was sampled from a woman in her 70s with active or convalescent COVID-19. The CDR3 DNA reads as TGTGCCAGCAGCGCACAGGGGGCTATCACTGAAGCTTTCTTT. This sequence encodes CASSAQGAITEAFF. The variable domain in full, with the rest retrieved from reference TRBV7-2 and TRBJ1-1, is GAGVSQSPSNKVTEKGKDVELRCDPISGHTALYWYRQSLGQGLEFLIYFQGNSAPDKSGLPSDRFSAERTGGSVSTLTIQRTQQEDSAVYLCASSAQGAITEAFFGQGTRLTVV.